This T cell receptor beta chain was sequenced in a study of cytomegalovirus exposure and HLA in healthy donors (dated by TCRdb to 2017 to 2019). Study-level background: According to an earlier analysis of 550 to 700 of the donors, 200 million or so T cells yielded some 120 million unique TCR beta sequences and 276 Gb of sequence data. Approximately 310 gigabases of sequencing data and tens of millions of unique TCR sequences were included in an early release covering 500 to 750 HLA-typed donors. Of the approximately 400 genotyped donors, 65% to 90% fell in the genetic ancestry cluster associated with self-reported Caucasian donors. The aim of the study was to test whether cataloging public T cell receptors could identify signatures of past pathogen exposure. Using immunosequencing, the study profiled T cell repertoires from roughly 650 subjects and related those repertoires to cytomegalovirus serostatus. Along with the approximately 700-subject first cohort, a separate validation cohort of over a hundred different subjects was used. To predict cytomegalovirus infection status, the study combined high-throughput TCR immunosequencing, statistical association of individual TCRs with disease status, and machine learning. A later analysis re-analyzed previously published TCR beta repertoires from about 730 donors and added high-resolution HLA genotyping to study TCR occurrence patterns. The later analysis used no new phenotypic data to find candidate immune exposures, relying instead on TCR beta sequences and their occurrence across donors. To decide whether each TCR beta V gene segment behaved as functional or pseudogenic, an earlier analysis of fewer than 750 of the donors relied on high-throughput TCR beta sequencing. Donor age, sex, ethnicity and CMV serostatus were collected together with the repertoire data. A later genetic analysis used genome-wide SNP genotypes for about three fifths of the 666 donors, treating that subset as a discovery cohort. Every discovery cohort repertoire had been produced on one sequencing platform. HLA typing included class I and class II loci at four-digit resolution. The number of donors typed differed by locus, with about 620-630 for A, B, C, DRB1 and DQB1, roughly 550 for DQA1, about 610 for DPA1, and around 450 for DPB1. Four to six DR-DQ haplotypes were handled as single units for association and clustering, since linkage in the cohort was strong. Among about 410 genotyped donors of the cohort, an average of about 220,000 unique TCR beta nucleotide sequences was sequenced per donor, of which about 20% were non-productive. Findings and caveats that apply to the study as a whole: A later analysis reported that several top co-occurrence clusters appeared linked to parvovirus B19, influenza, CMV and Epstein-Barr virus. In a later analysis, HLA-associated TCR beta chains showed more clonal expansion and lower generation probabilities than non-associated chains that were equally common. Assigning TCR associations to individual alleles was difficult when HLA alleles, especially DR and DQ, strongly co-occurred. Because HLA typing was unavailable for some donors at each locus, only the typed subset was used in association tests. In a later genetic analysis, a missense DCLRE1C variant was associated with V-gene and J-gene trimming of TCR beta chains, and the association was replicated in an independent cohort. Compared with the roughly 720-donor mean, donors in an Asian-associated ancestry cluster had fewer N-insertions in productive TCRs, according to a later genetic analysis. Some IMGT-functional V segments, including TRBV6-2 and TRBV6-3, could not be distinguished by the 87-base-pair reads and were therefore excluded. The classifier was reported to diagnose cytomegalovirus status with high specificity and sensitivity in both the original cohort and the validation cohort. In this cohort, only TCR beta chains were sequenced, and detectable features were limited by the absence of alpha or paired-chain data. The earlier analysis of some 560 of the donors excluded 15 to 20 rarely observed V segments, including chromosome 9 orphons, because counts were too low. Sequencing depth was assumed to be roughly uniform across donors in the presence/absence analyses, though that assumption may not hold. In an earlier analysis of some 640 of the donors, most TCR beta V segments were observed in productive rearrangements about 87% or about 30% of the time, broadly matching IMGT annotations. In vitro tests confirmed that three of the cytomegalovirus-associated TCR beta chains recognize cytomegalovirus antigens. A later analysis found that TCR association rates varied across HLA loci, with DRB1 alleles showing the most associated TCRs and HLA-C alleles the fewest. A cluster of highly shared sequence variants was judged likely to represent a technical artifact of the sequencing pipeline. According to a later analysis, most CMV-associated TCR beta chains appeared to be HLA-restricted, and the HLA associations seemed to be driven largely by CMV exposure. CMV serostatus was the only immune exposure information available for the cohort. A further reported finding was that TCR beta sequences accurately predicted the HLA-A and HLA-B alleles for most subjects in the first cohort. Specific HLA alleles were associated with around 18,000 TCR beta sequences at a false discovery rate of 0.05 in a later analysis. Linkage disequilibrium might explain the correlated functional status among segregating V segments, but an unknown experimental factor could not be ruled out. The authors suggested that the approach could potentially be extended to other disease states and immunological phenotypes. While some public TCRs were present in many individuals, most TCR sequences turned up only very rarely across donors. A total of about 150 TCR beta chains were listed by the study as associated with cytomegalovirus.

Trimming removed 3 bases from V and 1 base from J, leaving 9 bases between the germline ends. Looking up the germline V gene yields CDR1 SNHLY and CDR2 FYNNEI. The CDR3 holds 14 amino acids from the cysteine to the phenylalanine. Just CDR3 DNA is preserved here, 42 bases in frame from base 1. Libraries were prepared through the immunoSEQ multiplex PCR assay. For the multiplex PCR, a mixture combining 60 forward primers for TCR Vbeta segments and 13 reverse primers for TCR Jbeta segments was used. Amplification of the CDR3 region of rearranged TCR beta genes was performed with a multiplex PCR assay on genomic DNA. The amplified TCR beta libraries were sequenced on the Illumina HiSeq System as 87-base-pair reads. On the authors' methods: A later analysis tallied 80 million to 95 million unique TCR beta chains across the 666 repertoires, and about 10 million of those chains were shared by two or more donors. Raw reads were error-corrected and collapsed into unique sequences with a nearest-neighbor algorithm that merged closely related sequences to remove PCR and sequencing errors. To assign V, D and J gene segments, CDR3 sequences were aligned to IMGT reference sequences. Each retained sequence needed at least a six-nucleotide match to both a V gene segment and a J gene segment. A rearrangement was called productive if the CDR3 had no stop codons and remained in frame with V and J, and every other rearrangement was called non-productive. CDR3 was defined according to IMGT convention as the region running from the second conserved V-encoded cysteine to the conserved J-encoded phenylalanine. Sequences without an unambiguous match to a single V gene segment were excluded from the earlier analysis of several hundred of the donors. An earlier analysis of several hundred of the donors called V segments functional above 56.7% productive rearrangements and segregating when the between-donor standard deviation exceeded 5%. A statistical classification framework was built for diagnosing cytomegalovirus status from the catalog of TCR beta chain sequences. In a later analysis, V and J genes were assigned by comparing TCR nucleotide sequences against IMGT/GENE-DB human TR gene sequences. In a later analysis, CDR3 sequences and most-parsimonious VDJ recombination scenarios were assigned using the TCRdist pipeline. In a later analysis, every TCR beta chain was defined by the combination of its CDR3 amino acid sequence and its V-gene family, and reads without a unique V-gene family were dropped. A later analysis removed roughly 590 highly shared, low-generation-probability nucleotide sequences to deal with suspected cross-contamination and a sequencing artifact. For each public chain, a later analysis derived a clonal expansion index from normalized ranks of inferred template counts within each repertoire. A later analysis computed generation probabilities with a VDJ recombination model fitted to out-of-frame rearrangements, and checked the results against IGoR. A later analysis scored TCR-TCR, TCR-HLA and TCR-CMV co-occurrence with hypergeometric tests, applying a repertoire-size bias correction to TCR pairs. In a later analysis, false discovery rates were estimated by permuting HLA or CMV assignments 20 times. In a later analysis, co-occurring TCRs were grouped using DBSCAN, with TCRdist sequence similarity added in when clustering inside HLA-allele-positive subsets. For co-occurrence clustering, repertoires with fewer than 30,000 or more than 120,000 public chains were excluded, along with five repertoires with anomalous nucleotide sharing. TCRdb limited this immuneACCESS table to in-frame rearrangements with V and J called. A share of clones is missing; checked studies link under half to unresolved V genes, and the rest is unexplained. The V and J calls and clone size come from that table; D and trimming were worked out from the DNA. The sample table shows approximately 140,000 clones, and roughly 90% are seen once. The top ten clones comprise 0.45% to 0.6% of the sample.

The cohort consisted of approximately 690 healthy bone marrow donors. All cohort members were sampled while nominally healthy, although unrecorded immune exposures were likely present. The donor was CMV seronegative and belonged to the group of over 300 seronegative cohort members. A peripheral blood sample was collected from each donor, and TCR beta sequencing was performed on peripheral blood mononuclear cells. Genomic DNA was extracted from the blood cell samples with the Qiagen DNeasy Blood Extraction Kit. As regards this clone: Its antigen remains undetermined. Per-base quality was not reported, and no clone a single base away is much larger than it.

The rearrangement combines TRBV2 with TRBJ2-5, with no D gene named confidently. Sequenced: PBMCs. This clonotype was obtained from a woman in her thirties or forties in good health and CMV-seronegative. The CDR3 here reads CASSDIRAQETQYF. In nucleotides, the sequence is TGTGCCAGCAGTGATATTCGAGCCCAAGAGACCCAGTACTTC.